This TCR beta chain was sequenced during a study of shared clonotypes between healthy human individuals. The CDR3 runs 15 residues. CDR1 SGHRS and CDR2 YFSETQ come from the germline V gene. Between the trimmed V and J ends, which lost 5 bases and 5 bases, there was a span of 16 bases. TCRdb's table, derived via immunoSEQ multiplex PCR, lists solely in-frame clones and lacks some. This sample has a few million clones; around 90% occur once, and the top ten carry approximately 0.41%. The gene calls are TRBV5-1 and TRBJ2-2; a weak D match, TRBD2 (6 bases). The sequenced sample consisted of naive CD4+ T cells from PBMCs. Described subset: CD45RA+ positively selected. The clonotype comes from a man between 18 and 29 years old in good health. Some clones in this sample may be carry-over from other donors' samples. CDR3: CASRPGTAWTGELFF. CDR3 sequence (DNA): TGCGCCAGCAGACCCGGGACTGCGTGGACCGGGGAGCTGTTTTTT.